This T cell receptor beta chain is from a study of shared clonotypes between healthy human individuals. Unsorted PBMC replicate PCRs used around 300 ng DNA, 25,000 to 30,000 T cell genomes. PBMC DNA, left unsorted, was sequenced on ten immunoSEQ deep assay plates. Generated by immunoSEQ multiplex PCR, the TCRdb table keeps only in-frame clones and is missing some. Among some 500,000 clones listed, around 77% were seen once. Concerning this clone: Its target is unknown. Given a far larger clone just one base away, this is likely a sequencing read error. This specimen includes other DNA sequences encoding the same CDR3.

CDR3 size: 13 residues. Germline V gene lookup returns CDR1 SGHTA and CDR2 FQGNSA. V lost 6 bases and J lost 7, with 13 bases in between. Study-wide results and caveats: The genetic and exposure-history diversity represented was limited by few donors.

The sequenced sample consisted of PBMCs. The sequence was obtained from a woman in her thirties or forties in good health. Some clones in this sample may be carry-over from other donors' samples. This chain joins TRBV7-2 and TRBJ2-1; D is possibly TRBD2 (6 bases). DNA of the CDR3: TGTGCCAGCAGTTTACTACGGGGGAATGAGCAGTTCTTC. Amino acid sequence: CASSLLRGNEQFF.